This is a list of T cell receptor beta chains from one sample in a study of T cell responses to AZD1222 COVID-19 vaccine. Here immunoSEQ multiplex PCR was the method, and the copy in TCRdb shows in-frame clones only, minus some. The table has 90,000 to 120,000 clones, 87% seen once; the top ten hold 2% to 3%. The sample consisted of peripheral blood, taken 28 days after the second AZD1222 dose. The receptors stem from an adult who received the AZD1222 COVID-19 vaccine. CDR3s include the opening cysteine and the closing phenylalanine or tryptophan. The D gene is left open where the match is weak. Clone sizes are given selectively: once, few, many, or a class where the clone is expanded.

clone size: .; V gene: TRBV6-4; D gene: .; J gene: TRBJ2-3; CDR3 protein: CASSDGQSSTDTQYF; CDR3 DNA: TGTGCCAGCAGTGACGGACAGTCTAGCACAGATACGCAGTATTTT
clone size: .; V gene: TRBV7-9; D gene: .; J gene: TRBJ1-1; CDR3 protein: CASSAGSYTEAFF; CDR3 DNA: TGTGCCAGCAGCGCCGGATCCTACACTGAAGCTTTCTTT
clone size: .; V gene: TRBV9; D gene: .; J gene: TRBJ1-6; CDR3 protein: CASSVAGNSPLHF; CDR3 DNA: TGTGCCAGCAGCGTAGCTGGCAATTCACCCCTCCACTTT
clone size: .; V gene: TRBV3-1/TRBV3-2; D gene: TRBD2; J gene: TRBJ2-3; CDR3 protein: CASSLGASGSLNTQYF; CDR3 DNA: TGTGCCAGCAGCCTCGGGGCAAGCGGGAGTCTAAATACGCAGTATTTT
clone size: .; V gene: TRBV5-1; D gene: .; J gene: TRBJ1-2; CDR3 protein: CASSSDIGDYGYTF; CDR3 DNA: TGCGCCAGCAGCTCGGACATTGGGGACTATGGCTACACCTTC
clone size: .; V gene: TRBV6-5; D gene: .; J gene: TRBJ1-4; CDR3 protein: CASSRVDEKLFF; CDR3 DNA: TGTGCCAGCAGTAGGGTGGATGAAAAACTGTTTTTT
clone size: once; V gene: TRBV7-9; D gene: .; J gene: TRBJ1-2; CDR3 protein: CASYHSRNYGYTF; CDR3 DNA: TGTGCCAGCTATCACTCGAGAAACTATGGCTACACCTTC
clone size: few; V gene: TRBV2; D gene: .; J gene: TRBJ2-1; CDR3 protein: CASSEAREVPEQFF; CDR3 DNA: TGTGCCAGCAGTGAAGCGCGTGAGGTACCTGAGCAGTTCTTC
clone size: .; V gene: TRBV18; D gene: .; J gene: TRBJ1-4; CDR3 protein: CASSPLKGTNEKLFF; CDR3 DNA: TGTGCCAGCTCACCATTGAAGGGAACTAATGAAAAACTGTTTTTT
clone size: .; V gene: TRBV5-4; D gene: .; J gene: TRBJ2-6; CDR3 protein: CASSQIPSSGANVLTF; CDR3 DNA: TGTGCCAGCAGCCAGATTCCTAGCTCTGGGGCCAACGTCCTGACTTTC
clone size: .; V gene: TRBV12-3/TRBV12-4; D gene: TRBD1; J gene: TRBJ1-2; CDR3 protein: CASSLPGQGVYTF; CDR3 DNA: TGTGCCAGCAGTTTACCCGGACAGGGGGTCTACACCTTC
clone size: .; V gene: TRBV2; D gene: .; J gene: TRBJ2-1; CDR3 protein: CASSPRSRSVKQFF; CDR3 DNA: TGTGCCAGCAGTCCGAGGTCCAGGAGCGTCAAGCAGTTCTTC
clone size: .; V gene: TRBV6-4; D gene: TRBD2; J gene: TRBJ2-6; CDR3 protein: CASSDIAGASGANVLTF; CDR3 DNA: TGTGCCAGCAGTGACATAGCGGGAGCTTCTGGGGCCAACGTCCTGACTTTC
clone size: .; V gene: TRBV5-1; D gene: .; J gene: TRBJ2-1; CDR3 protein: CASSPDSELYNEQFF; CDR3 DNA: TGCGCCAGCAGTCCTGACAGTGAGTTATACAATGAGCAGTTCTTC
clone size: .; V gene: TRBV4-2; D gene: .; J gene: TRBJ1-1; CDR3 protein: CASSRSNPGEDTEAFF; CDR3 DNA: TGTGCCAGCAGCCGATCCAATCCAGGGGAGGACACTGAAGCTTTCTTT
clone size: .; V gene: TRBV27; D gene: .; J gene: TRBJ1-5; CDR3 protein: CASSRDITRNQPQHF; CDR3 DNA: TGTGCCAGCAGTAGGGACATTACCCGCAATCAGCCCCAGCATTTT
clone size: .; V gene: TRBV19; D gene: .; J gene: TRBJ2-5; CDR3 protein: CASSTGTFQETQYF; CDR3 DNA: TGTGCCAGTAGTACCGGGACGTTTCAAGAGACCCAGTACTTC
clone size: .; V gene: TRBV14; D gene: TRBD1; J gene: TRBJ1-2; CDR3 protein: CASSQVAGGSYGYTF; CDR3 DNA: TGTGCCAGCAGCCAAGTGGCAGGGGGGTCCTATGGCTACACCTTC